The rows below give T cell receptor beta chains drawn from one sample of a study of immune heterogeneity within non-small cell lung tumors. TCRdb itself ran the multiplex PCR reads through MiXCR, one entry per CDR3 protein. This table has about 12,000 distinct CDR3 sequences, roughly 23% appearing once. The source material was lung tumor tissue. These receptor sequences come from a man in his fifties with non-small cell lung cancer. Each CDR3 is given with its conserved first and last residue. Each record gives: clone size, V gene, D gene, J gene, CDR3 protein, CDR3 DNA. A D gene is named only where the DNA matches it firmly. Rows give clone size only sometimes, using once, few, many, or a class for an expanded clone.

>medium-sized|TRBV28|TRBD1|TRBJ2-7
CASSSVGGSGQGQQYF
TGTGCCAGCAGTTCGGTGGGGGGGTCGGGACAGGGCCAGCAGTACTTC
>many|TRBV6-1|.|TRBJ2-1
CASSEALQGGRRQFF
TGTGCCAGCAGTGAAGCGCTTCAGGGCGGCCGAAGGCAGTTCTTC
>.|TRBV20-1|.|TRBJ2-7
CSARPAGSSYEQYF
TGCAGTGCTAGACCGGCGGGCAGCTCCTACGAGCAGTACTTC
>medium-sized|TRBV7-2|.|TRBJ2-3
CASSLVGSDTQYF
TGTGCCAGCAGCTTAGTAGGGAGCGATACGCAGTATTTT
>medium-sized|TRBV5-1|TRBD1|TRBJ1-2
CASSHSPGQPTNYGYTF
TGCGCCAGCAGTCACAGCCCGGGACAGCCTACTAACTATGGCTACACCTTC
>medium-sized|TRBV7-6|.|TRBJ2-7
CASSLGAEGEQYF
TGTGCCAGCAGCTTAGGGGCCGAGGGGGAGCAGTACTTC
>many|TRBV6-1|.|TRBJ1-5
CASSFSYRADQPQHF
TGTGCCAGCAGTTTTTCCTACAGGGCGGACCAGCCCCAGCATTTT
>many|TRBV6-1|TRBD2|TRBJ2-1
CASSASGFSGGYNEQFF
TGTGCCAGCAGTGCGTCGGGGTTCAGCGGGGGTTACAATGAGCAGTTCTTC
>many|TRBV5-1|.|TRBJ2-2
CASSLFAGDSGELFF
TGCGCCAGCAGCTTGTTCGCAGGGGATTCCGGGGAGCTGTTTTTT
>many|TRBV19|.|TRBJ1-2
CASTRNYGYTF
TGTGCCAGTACCCGGAACTATGGCTACACCTTC
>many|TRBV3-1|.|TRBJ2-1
CASIHRPLRQELYNEQFF
TGTGCCAGCATCCACCGCCCCCTCCGACAGGAGCTTTACAATGAGCAGTTCTTC
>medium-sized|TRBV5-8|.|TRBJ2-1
CASSLMARGAYEQFF
TGTGCCAGCAGCTTGATGGCTAGGGGGGCGTATGAGCAGTTCTTC
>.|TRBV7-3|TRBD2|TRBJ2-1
CASSPTAPLIAGGLDEQFF
TGTGCCAGCAGCCCGACGGCACCTCTTATAGCGGGGGGGCTTGATGAGCAGTTCTTC
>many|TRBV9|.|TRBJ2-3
CASSASGRLDTQYF
TGTGCCAGCAGCGCCTCAGGGCGGCTAGATACGCAGTATTTT
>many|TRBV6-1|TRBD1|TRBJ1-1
CASTGQGGKTEAFF
TGTGCCAGCACGGGACAGGGGGGTAAGACTGAAGCTTTCTTT
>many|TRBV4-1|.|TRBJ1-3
CASSQEGTTGLGGNTIYF
TGCGCCAGCAGCCAAGAAGGAACCACAGGGTTAGGGGGAAACACCATATATTTT
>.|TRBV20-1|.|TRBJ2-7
CSARDGGKGSSYEQYF
TGCAGTGCTAGAGATGGGGGTAAGGGGAGCTCCTACGAGCAGTACTTC
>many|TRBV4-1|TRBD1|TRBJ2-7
CASSLTGTGGTYEQYF
TGCGCCAGCAGCCTCACCGGGACAGGGGGCACCTACGAGCAGTACTTC
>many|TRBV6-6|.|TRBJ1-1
CASSYRQMNTEAFF
TGTGCCAGCAGTTACCGACAGATGAACACTGAAGCTTTCTTT
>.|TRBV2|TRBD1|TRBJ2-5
CASRDRGPETQYF
TGTGCCAGCCGGGACAGGGGGCCGGAGACCCAGTACTTC
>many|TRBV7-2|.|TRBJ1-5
CASSLGSSANQPQHF
TGTGCCAGCAGCTTAGGAAGCAGCGCCAATCAGCCCCAGCATTTT
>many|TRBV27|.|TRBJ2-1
CASSLLSPYNEQFF
TGTGCCAGCAGTTTATTATCTCCCTACAATGAGCAGTTCTTC
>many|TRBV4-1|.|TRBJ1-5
CASSQDSGGNQPQHF
TGCGCCAGCAGCCAAGATTCCGGTGGGAATCAGCCCCAGCATTTT
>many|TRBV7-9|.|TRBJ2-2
CASSLAGELFF
TGTGCCAGCAGCTTAGCTGGGGAGCTGTTTTTT
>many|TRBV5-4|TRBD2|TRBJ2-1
CASSSPGLAGNNEQFF
TGTGCCAGCAGCTCCCCGGGACTAGCGGGTAACAATGAGCAGTTCTTC
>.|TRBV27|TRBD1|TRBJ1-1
CASSPSRGGEAFF
TGTGCCAGCAGTCCCTCCAGGGGGGGCGAAGCTTTCTTT
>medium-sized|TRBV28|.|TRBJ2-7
CASSLTGVPSYEQYF
TGTGCCAGCAGTTTAACGGGGGTCCCCTCCTACGAGCAGTACTTC
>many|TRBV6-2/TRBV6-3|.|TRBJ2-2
CASRTTVGGELFF
TGTGCCAGCAGGACTACAGTTGGCGGGGAGCTGTTTTTT
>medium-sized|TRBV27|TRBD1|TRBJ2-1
CASSSRQGLGGSQQFF
TGTGCCAGCAGTTCACGACAGGGCCTAGGCGGATCACAGCAGTTCTTC
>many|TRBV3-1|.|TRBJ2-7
CASSQGRTYEQYF
TGTGCCAGCAGCCAAGGCCGAACCTACGAGCAGTACTTC
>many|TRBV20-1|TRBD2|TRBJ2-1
CSATHPGLGYNEQFF
TGCAGTGCCACTCACCCGGGACTAGGGTACAATGAGCAGTTCTTC
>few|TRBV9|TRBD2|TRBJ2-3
CASSVGTSRTDTQYF
TGTGCCAGCAGCGTAGGGACTAGCAGGACAGATACGCAGTATTTT
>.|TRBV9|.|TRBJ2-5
CASSVDQGRGETQYF
TGTGCCAGCAGCGTAGACCAGGGGCGGGGAGAGACCCAGTACTTC
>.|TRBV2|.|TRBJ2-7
CASSSREDEQYF
TGTGCCAGCAGTAGTAGAGAGGATGAGCAGTACTTC
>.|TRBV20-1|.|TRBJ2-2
CSARVGENTGELFF
TGCAGTGCTAGAGTAGGAGAAAACACCGGGGAGCTGTTTTTT
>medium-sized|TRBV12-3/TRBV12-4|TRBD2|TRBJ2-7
CASSLAGTSDEQYF
TGTGCCAGCAGTTTAGCGGGGACTAGCGATGAGCAGTACTTC
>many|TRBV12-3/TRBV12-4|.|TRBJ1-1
CASRLNTEAFF
TGTGCCAGCAGACTGAACACTGAAGCTTTCTTT
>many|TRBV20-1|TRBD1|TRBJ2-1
CSATTHTTGVGNEQFF
TGCAGTGCCACTACTCATACGACAGGGGTGGGGAATGAGCAGTTCTTC
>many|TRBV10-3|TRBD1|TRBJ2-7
CAIRLTGVSDEQYF
TGTGCCATCAGGCTTACAGGGGTCAGCGACGAGCAGTACTTC
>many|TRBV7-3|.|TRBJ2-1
CASSLTRNEQFF
TGTGCCAGCAGCTTAACGCGGAATGAGCAGTTCTTC
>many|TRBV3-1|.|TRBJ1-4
CASSQNPDGSRNEKLFF
TGTGCCAGCAGCCAAAACCCGGACGGATCAAGAAATGAAAAACTGTTTTTT